This is a list of T cell receptor beta chains from one sample in a study of T cells in Graves' hyperthyroidism and ophthalmopathy. A single record per CDR3 protein comes from TCRdb applying MiXCR to the multiplex PCR reads. The repertoire has some 500,000 distinct CDR3 sequences, about an eighth of them found once; the top ten carry over 15%. Specimen: blood. These receptors came from a woman in her late teens or twenties with Graves' hyperthyroidism. Each CDR3 is given with its conserved first and last residue. The D gene is left open where the match is weak. Not all rows give a size; the values are once, few, many and, for expanded clones, a class.

v_call	j_call	clone_size	d_call	cdr3_aa	cdr3_nt
TRBV6-2/TRBV6-3	TRBJ1-1	once	TRBD1	CASTPRDRPQPEAFF	TGTGCCAGCACCCCAAGGGACAGGCCACAACCTGAAGCTTTCTTT
TRBV24-1	TRBJ2-5	many	-	CATSDFGETQYF	TGTGCCACCAGTGATTTCGGTGAGACCCAGTACTTC
TRBV6-2/TRBV6-3	TRBJ1-6	few	TRBD1	CASTEGASNSPLHF	TGTGCCAGCACCGAGGGGGCGAGTAATTCACCCCTCCACTTT
TRBV20-1	TRBJ2-3	many	TRBD1	CSARQGAGDTQYF	TGCAGTGCTAGGCAGGGGGCAGGAGATACGCAGTATTTT
TRBV14	TRBJ2-5	few	-	CASSYREETQYF	TGTGCCAGCAGTTACAGAGAAGAGACCCAGTACTTC
TRBV29-1	TRBJ1-2	-	-	CSDGSFYGYTF	TGCAGCGATGGGAGCTTCTATGGCTACACCTTC
TRBV7-9	TRBJ2-4	-	TRBD1	CASSQPLRTGPGAKNIQYF	TGTGCCAGCAGCCAACCTCTTCGGACAGGGCCGGGAGCCAAAAACATTCAGTACTTC
TRBV24-1	TRBJ2-7	-	TRBD1	CATSDPGQGKQYF	TGTGCCACCAGTGACCCGGGACAGGGTAAGCAGTACTTC
TRBV30	TRBJ1-1	many	-	CALETGAFF	TGTGCCTTAGAGACTGGAGCTTTCTTT
TRBV5-1	TRBJ1-1	many	-	CASSLSDNMNTEAFF	TGCGCCAGCAGCTTGTCGGATAACATGAACACTGAAGCTTTCTTT
TRBV5-1	TRBJ2-2	many	TRBD2	CASVAGGRNTGELFF	TGCGCCAGCGTAGCGGGAGGGCGGAACACCGGGGAGCTGTTTTTT
TRBV29-1	TRBJ2-7	many	-	CSVEGRAAGRYEQYF	TGCAGCGTTGAAGGAAGGGCGGCAGGGCGCTACGAGCAGTACTTC
TRBV2	TRBJ2-5	many	-	CATSRDSQETQYF	TGTGCCACGTCCCGGGACTCCCAAGAGACCCAGTACTTC
TRBV29-1	TRBJ1-1	many	TRBD1	CSVGTGAGSYTEAFF	TGCAGCGTTGGCACAGGGGCTGGGAGCTACACTGAAGCTTTCTTT
TRBV9	TRBJ1-2	-	TRBD1	CASSLGTGLWDGYTF	TGTGCCAGCAGCCTCGGGACAGGGTTATGGGATGGCTACACCTTC
TRBV9	TRBJ1-3	many	-	CASSEWTDGGNTIYF	TGTGCCAGCAGCGAGTGGACCGACGGGGGAAACACCATATATTTT
TRBV20-1	TRBJ2-3	many	TRBD1	CSANSYPGTGFSADTQYF	TGCAGTGCCAACAGTTACCCAGGGACAGGGTTCTCGGCAGATACGCAGTATTTT
TRBV27	TRBJ2-5	many	TRBD2	CASKLASGRETQYF	TGTGCCAGCAAGTTGGCTAGCGGGAGGGAGACCCAGTACTTC
TRBV7-9	TRBJ1-2	many	TRBD1	CASSPSRSDRAYGYTF	TGTGCCAGCAGCCCGTCACGCTCGGACAGGGCCTATGGCTACACCTTC
TRBV27	TRBJ2-2	many	TRBD1	CASTRQGQGGELFF	TGTGCCAGCACCCGACAGGGACAGGGCGGGGAGCTGTTTTTT
TRBV7-2	TRBJ1-4	many	-	CASSLDREKLFF	TGTGCCAGCAGCCTTGACAGGGAAAAACTGTTTTTT
TRBV28	TRBJ1-1	-	TRBD1	CATLPGQRGTEAFF	TGTGCCACCCTGCCGGGACAGCGGGGCACTGAAGCTTTCTTT
TRBV10-2	TRBJ2-5	many	-	CASRSRGTGSTQYF	TGCGCCAGCAGAAGCAGGGGTACCGGAAGCACCCAGTACTTC
TRBV6-1	TRBJ1-1	many	-	CASRLRGTEAFF	TGTGCCAGCAGACTCAGGGGCACTGAAGCTTTCTTT
TRBV2	TRBJ2-1	many	TRBD1	CASTLPGTGVYNEQFF	TGTGCCAGCACCCTCCCAGGGACAGGGGTCTACAATGAGCAGTTCTTC
TRBV20-1	TRBJ2-1	many	-	CSARAGTTYNEQFF	TGCAGTGCTAGGGCCGGAACAACCTACAATGAGCAGTTCTTC